Presented here are 29 T cell receptor beta chains from one specimen sequenced in a study of blood T cell repertoires in COVID-19. Assay: immunoSEQ multiplex PCR; the TCRdb copy retains only in-frame clones and omits some. Of about 94,000 clones listed, 80% are singletons. Sequencing used peripheral blood. These receptors were collected from a human donor in a cohort sampled during active COVID-19.

J is TRBJ2-7 and V is TRBV28, with D tentatively TRBD1 (6 bases). The CDR3 covers 14 residues. CDR1 is MDHEN, CDR2 SYDVKM, per germline. V was shortened by 3 bases and J by 0 bases, with 9 bases between the two germline ends. CDR3: CASSFGQSSYEQYF. The CDR3 DNA is TGTGCCAGCAGTTTCGGACAGAGCTCCTACGAGCAGTACTTC.

The chain couples TRBV18 to TRBJ2-5; TRBD1 matches 9 bases. There are 16 residues in the CDR3. V was clipped by 3 bases and J by 4 bases; unmatched bases: 9. Germline CDR1 is KGHSH and CDR2 is LQKENI. This CDR3 reads CASSPRDRETGETQYF. The CDR3 coding sequence is TGTGCCAGCTCACCGAGGGACAGGGAAACTGGAGAGACCCAGTACTTC.

The chain has TRBV7-9 and TRBJ1-1; D may be TRBD1 (6 bases). Germline assignment: CDR1 SEHNR and CDR2 FQNEAQ (reference sequence). The CDR3 is 17 amino acids. V was cut by 7 bases and J by 1 base, with 22 bases left in between. The CDR3 DNA sequence: TGTGCCAGCAAACCTGGAATTTTTTCAGGGGCGAACACTGAAGCTTTCTTT. This translates into CASKPGIFSGANTEAFF.

The CDR3 DNA reads as TGTGCCACCGATGCCGCGACCCCCCGAGGGCAGTACTTC. The encoded protein is CATDAATPRGQYF. The gene calls are TRBV5-5 and TRBJ2-7; D gene uncertain. The CDR3 runs 13 residues. The germline V and J ends were trimmed by 9 bases and 9 bases, with 22 bases remaining between them. CDR1 SGHKS and CDR2 YYEKEE come from the germline V gene (reference sequence).

This chain links TRBV7-8 with TRBJ1-1; 7 nucleotides line up with TRBD1. This CDR3 is built from 15 residues. Trimming took 1 base from V and 1 from J; bases not matched to a gene: 3. Germline CDR1 and CDR2: SGHVS and FQNEAQ. The CDR3 reads CASSLVRTGNTEAFF. The CDR3 region has the DNA TGTGCCAGCAGCTTAGTTCGGACAGGGAACACTGAAGCTTTCTTT. Looking up the rest from reference TRBV7-8 and TRBJ1-1 gives the full variable domain: GAGVSQSPRYKVAKRGQDVALRCDPISGHVSLFWYQQALGQGPEFLTYFQNEAQLDKSGLPSDRFFAERPEGSVSTLKIQRTQQEDSAVYLCASSLVRTGNTEAFFGQGTRLTVV.

The gene calls are TRBV7-8 and TRBJ1-3; no reliable D call. The CDR3 is made up of 13 amino acids. Germline V gives CDR1 SGHVS, CDR2 FQNEAQ. The V end lost 5 bases, the J end lost 3 bases, and 8 bases lay between the germline ends. This CDR3 reads CASSPSLGNTIYF. CDR3 bases: TGTGCCAGCAGCCCGAGTCTTGGAAACACCATATATTTT. Together with reference TRBV7-8 and TRBJ1-3, the CDR3 gives the full variable domain: GAGVSQSPRYKVAKRGQDVALRCDPISGHVSLFWYQQALGQGPEFLTYFQNEAQLDKSGLPSDRFFAERPEGSVSTLKIQRTQQEDSAVYLCASSPSLGNTIYFGEGSWLTVV.

This clone was detected only once. The chain combines TRBV12-3 or TRBV12-4 with TRBJ1-2, with 8 bases identical to TRBD1. The CDR3 covers 13 residues. J was trimmed by 2 bases and V by 11 bases; bases with no gene match: 7. CDR3 in DNA: TGTGCCTGCGCGCAGGGGGCCAACTATGGCTACACCTTC. Protein: CACAQGANYGYTF.

V and J are TRBV4-1 and TRBJ2-3; 9 bases line up with TRBD1. The length of the CDR3 is 15 residues. Germline trimming cut 4 bases from V and 4 bases from J; bases unmatched to any gene: 6. CDR1 MGHRA and CDR2 YSYEKL come from the germline V gene. The CDR3 is CASSPGQGWADTQYF. As DNA, the CDR3 is TGCGCCAGCAGCCCAGGACAGGGGTGGGCAGATACGCAGTATTTT.

CDR3 in DNA: TGCGCCAGCAGCTTGGAGGGTGGGGGGAGGCAGCCCCAGCATTTT. Residues: CASSLEGGGRQPQHF. The gene calls are TRBV5-1 and TRBJ1-5; D might be TRBD1 (5 bases). From germline, CDR1 is SGHRS and CDR2 YFSETQ. V lost 0 bases and J lost 7, with 14 bases in between. The length of the CDR3 is 15 residues. Full variable domain (remainder filled in from reference TRBV5-1 and TRBJ1-5): KAGVTQTPRYLIKTRGQQVTLSCSPISGHRSVSWYQQTPGQGLQFLFEYFSETQRNKGNFPGRFSGRQFSNSRSEMNVSTLELGDSALYLCASSLEGGGRQPQHFGDGTRLSIL.

The CDR3 sequence is CAWSARGAGNQPQHF. The CDR3 DNA is TGTGCCTGGAGTGCCCGGGGGGCCGGCAATCAGCCCCAGCATTTT. The J gene is TRBJ1-5, the V gene TRBV30; D perhaps matches TRBD1 (6 bases). V lost 1 base and J lost 2, with 12 bases in between. The CDR3 totals 15 residues. Germline CDR1 and CDR2: GTSNPN and SVGIG (reference sequence).

The gene calls are TRBV28 and TRBJ2-7, with TRBD2 matching over 7 bases. Germline trimming cut 1 base from V and 5 bases from J; bases unmatched to any gene: 11. The CDR3 spans 16 residues. Per germline, CDR1 MDHEN and CDR2 SYDVKM. The chain's CDR3 is CASSLLVGGVVNEQYF. CDR3 DNA sequence: TGTGCCAGCAGTTTATTAGTGGGGGGGGTAGTGAACGAGCAGTACTTC.

The chain couples TRBV28 to TRBJ2-5; TRBD2 might be the D (6 bases). Germline V CDR1 and CDR2: MDHEN, SYDVKM. Trimming stripped 7 bases from V and 7 bases from J, with 19 bases between. The CDR3 loop spans 14 amino acids. CDR3 sequence: CASILEGGKGTQYF. In nucleotides, the CDR3 is TGTGCCAGCATCCTTGAAGGAGGGAAGGGGACCCAGTACTTC.

The chain carries TRBV6-1 and TRBJ2-7; a possible D gene is TRBD1 (6 bases). The length of the CDR3 is 15 residues. V was clipped by 3 bases and J by 3 bases, with 15 bases between them. CDR1 is MNHNS, CDR2 SASEGT, per germline. The CDR3 is CASSDHSIQGYEQYF. The CDR3 region has the DNA TGTGCCAGCAGTGACCACTCGATACAGGGCTACGAGCAGTACTTC.

As concerns this clone: The same CDR3 also results from other DNA sequences found in this sample. This chain uses TRBV28 with TRBJ2-6; D perhaps matches TRBD2 (6 bases). Trimming pared 3 bases from V and 1 base from J, leaving 7 bases between. The CDR3 spans 15 residues. Germline CDR1 MDHEN, CDR2 SYDVKM. DNA for the CDR3: TGTGCCAGCAGTTTCGGGGGTTCTGGGGCCAACGTCCTGACTTTC. Translation: CASSFGGSGANVLTF.

The rearrangement joins TRBV27 to TRBJ1-5; 9 nucleotides match TRBD1. This CDR3 is 14 amino acids long. Germline V CDR1 and CDR2: MNHEY, SMNVEV (reference sequence). Trimming cost V 5 bases and J 11 bases; bases outside gene matches: 10. DNA for the CDR3: TGTGCCAGCAGTCGCGGACAGGGGTGGCTGGCCCAGCATTTT. Its protein is CASSRGQGWLAQHF.

The rearrangement links TRBV7-2 to TRBJ2-5; TRBD2 aligns across 16 bases. After removal of 5 bases from V and 5 bases from J, the junction contained 2 bases not matched to a gene. Germline CDR1 is SGHTA and CDR2 is FQGNSA. This CDR3 comprises 15 residues. The CDR3 is CASSLGLAGGETQYF. The CDR3, as DNA: TGTGCCAGCAGCCTGGGACTAGCGGGGGGGGAGACCCAGTACTTC.

The chain links TRBV5-1 to TRBJ2-7, with D perhaps TRBD1 (5 bases). Trimming removed 7 bases at V and 2 bases at J, with 16 bases between. CDR3 length equals 14 residues. The germline V gene has CDR1 SGHRS and CDR2 YFSETQ. CDR3 loop: CASPPVQVTYEQYF. Here the CDR3 DNA reads TGCGCCAGCCCCCCCGTACAGGTGACCTACGAGCAGTACTTC. Filled out from reference TRBV5-1 and TRBJ2-7, the complete variable domain reads KAGVTQTPRYLIKTRGQQVTLSCSPISGHRSVSWYQQTPGQGLQFLFEYFSETQRNKGNFPGRFSGRQFSNSRSEMNVSTLELGDSALYLCASPPVQVTYEQYFGPGTRLTVT.

This clone was counted only a few times. This chain joins TRBV7-2 and TRBJ1-5; D perhaps matches TRBD1 (5 bases). The germline V gene has CDR1 SGHTA and CDR2 FQGNSA. The CDR3 has 18 amino acids. V was clipped by 3 bases and J by 0 bases, with 18 bases between them. CDR3 loop: CASSLGRRAFDSNQPQHF. In DNA form, the CDR3 reads TGTGCCAGCAGCTTGGGGCGCAGGGCGTTCGATAGCAATCAGCCCCAGCATTTT.

The chain's CDR3 is CASSPQWLPGGEQYF. Here the CDR3 DNA reads TGTGCCAGCAGCCCGCAATGGCTCCCGGGTGGCGAGCAGTACTTC. The chain employs TRBV2 and TRBJ2-7, with unresolved D. Trimming shortened V by 6 bases and J by 6 bases, and 21 bases separated the two germline ends. The germline V gene encodes CDR1 SNHLY and CDR2 FYNNEI. CDR3 length: 15 amino acids.

The V and J genes are TRBV20-1 and TRBJ2-7, with 8 positions matching TRBD2. Germline V lookup: CDR1 DFQATT, CDR2 SNEGSKA (reference sequence). J was trimmed by 0 bases and V by 3 bases; bases with no gene match: 10. CDR3 length: 16 residues. The CDR3 DNA follows: TGCAGTGCTAGTGATTCCGGGACTAGAAGCTCCTACGAGCAGTACTTC. Residues: CSASDSGTRSSYEQYF.

The rearrangement uses TRBV6-5 and TRBJ2-7; TRBD2 agrees at 7 bases. V shed 6 bases, J shed 4 bases, and the junction held 6 bases outside the gene matches. The CDR3 has 13 amino acids. Germline V CDR1 and CDR2: MNHEY, SVGAGI. The DNA of the CDR3 is TGTGCCAGCAGGCGGGGGTGGGGGTACGAGCAGTACTTC. Its translation: CASRRGWGYEQYF.

This rearrangement joins TRBV30 to TRBJ2-4; 12 nucleotides match TRBD2. There are 15 residues in the CDR3. Germline V lookup: CDR1 GTSNPN, CDR2 SVGIG (reference sequence). V was clipped by 3 bases and J by 6 bases; unmatched bases: 6. The CDR3 sequence: CAWSRTSGNRNIQYF. CDR3 sequence (DNA): TGTGCCTGGAGCCGGACTAGCGGGAATCGAAACATTCAGTACTTC.

The chain combines TRBV19 with TRBJ2-2; a possible D gene is TRBD2 (6 bases). The V end lost 5 bases, the J end lost 2 bases, and 15 bases lay between the germline ends. Germline V CDR1 and CDR2: LNHDA, SQIVND (reference sequence). The length of the CDR3 is 16 residues. CDR3: CASSASSGRNTGELFF. The CDR3 DNA is TGTGCCAGTAGTGCCTCGAGCGGGCGTAACACCGGGGAGCTGTTTTTT. The whole variable domain, remainder taken from reference TRBV19 and TRBJ2-2, is DGGITQSPKYLFRKEGQNVTLSCEQNLNHDAMYWYRQDPGQGLRLIYYSQIVNDFQKGDIAEGYSVSREKKESFPLTVTSAQKNPTAFYLCASSASSGRNTGELFFGEGSRLTVL.

The V call is TRBV28, the J call TRBJ1-1; D is unclear. V dropped 5 bases and J dropped 0 bases, with 16 bases sitting between them. From germline, CDR1 is MDHEN and CDR2 SYDVKM. The CDR3 totals 16 residues. This chain's CDR3 is CASSPFSGSMNTEAFF. The CDR3 DNA reads as TGTGCCAGCAGTCCCTTTTCCGGGAGCATGAACACTGAAGCTTTCTTT.

The gene calls are TRBV5-5 and TRBJ2-7, with 8 bases matching TRBD1. Per germline, CDR1 SGHKS and CDR2 YYEKEE (reference sequence). The CDR3 consists of 15 residues. Trimming cost V 1 base and J 3 bases; bases outside gene matches: 6. The CDR3 sequence is CASSLRTGRIYEQYF. CDR3 nucleotide sequence: TGTGCCAGCAGCTTGAGGACAGGGAGGATCTACGAGCAGTACTTC.

The rearrangement links TRBV6-5 to TRBJ2-7, with TRBD1 matching over 7 bases. J lost 4 bases, V lost 0 bases, and 6 bases had no gene match. The CDR3 spans 15 residues. CDR1 MNHEY and CDR2 SVGAGI come from the germline V gene. The CDR3: CASSYSTGQIYEQYF. As DNA, the CDR3 is TGTGCCAGCAGTTACTCCACGGGACAGATTTACGAGCAGTACTTC.

The genes are TRBV28 and TRBJ2-5; 8 nucleotides agree with TRBD1. Trimming removed 8 bases from V and 6 bases from J; junction bases left unmatched: 8. The germline gives CDR1 MDHEN, CDR2 SYDVKM. CDR3 length: 13 amino acids. This CDR3 is CASSRDRIKTQYF. The CDR3 nucleotides are TGTGCCAGCTCCCGGGACAGGATAAAGACCCAGTACTTC.

The chain has TRBV10-2 and TRBJ2-3; D is ambiguous. The CDR3 spans 14 residues. Trimming took 9 bases from V and 3 from J, leaving 16 bases between them. Germline V CDR1 and CDR2: WSHSY, SAAADI. The CDR3 is CASCPGSPTDTQYF. The CDR3 region has the DNA TGCGCCAGTTGTCCGGGTTCCCCTACAGATACGCAGTATTTT.

The sample holds one count of this clone. The J gene is TRBJ2-1, the V gene TRBV5-1; 8 bases agree with TRBD1. Germline-derived CDR1 and CDR2 are SGHRS and YFSETQ. Trimming cost V 5 bases and J 15 bases; bases outside gene matches: 13. This CDR3 has 13 amino acids. The CDR3 protein is CASSTGGELVWFF. DNA of the CDR3: TGCGCCAGCAGTACAGGGGGAGAGTTGGTATGGTTCTTC. Filled out from reference TRBV5-1 and TRBJ2-1, the complete variable domain reads KAGVTQTPRYLIKTRGQQVTLSCSPISGHRSVSWYQQTPGQGLQFLFEYFSETQRNKGNFPGRFSGRQFSNSRSEMNVSTLELGDSALYLCASSTGGELVWFFGPGTRLTVL.